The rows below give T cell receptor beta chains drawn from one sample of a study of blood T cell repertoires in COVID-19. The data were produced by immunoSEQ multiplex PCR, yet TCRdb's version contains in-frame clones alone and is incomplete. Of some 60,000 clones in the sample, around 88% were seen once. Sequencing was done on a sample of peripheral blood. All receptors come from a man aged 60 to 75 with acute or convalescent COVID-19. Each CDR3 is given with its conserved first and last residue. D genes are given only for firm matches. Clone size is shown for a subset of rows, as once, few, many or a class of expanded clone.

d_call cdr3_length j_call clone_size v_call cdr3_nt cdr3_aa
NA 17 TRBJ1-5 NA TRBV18 TGTGCCAGCTCGGAGACGACAGGTCTGCTTAGCAATCAGCCCCAGCATTTT CASSETTGLLSNQPQHF
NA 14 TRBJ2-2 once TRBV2 TGTGCCAGCAGTGAGGCCCGGGGGTCCGGGGAGCTGTTTTTT CASSEARGSGELFF
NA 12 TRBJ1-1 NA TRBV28 TGTGCCAGCAGTTTACCCAAAACTGAAGCTTTCTTT CASSLPKTEAFF
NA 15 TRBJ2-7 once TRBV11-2 TGTGCCAGCAGCTCCCGTATGGGCAGGACCTACGAGCAGTACTTC CASSSRMGRTYEQYF
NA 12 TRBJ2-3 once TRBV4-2 TGTGCCAGCAGCCAAGATCTCGATACGCAGTATTTT CASSQDLDTQYF
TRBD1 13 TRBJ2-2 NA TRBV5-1 TGCGCCAGCAGCGTACAGGGGCACGGGGAGCTGTTTTTT CASSVQGHGELFF
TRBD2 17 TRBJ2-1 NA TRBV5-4 TGTGCCAGCAGGCCTAACCCTACGACTAGCGGGAAGCCCCAGGAGTTCTTC CASRPNPTTSGKPQEFF
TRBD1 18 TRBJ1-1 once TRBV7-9 TGTGCCAGCAGCCGGAATTTAAGGGACAGGGGTGTGTACACTGAAGCTTTCTTT CASSRNLRDRGVYTEAFF
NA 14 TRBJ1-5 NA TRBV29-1 TGCAGCGTTTCTGGTAGTAGTAATAATCAGCCCCAGCATTTT CSVSGSSNNQPQHF
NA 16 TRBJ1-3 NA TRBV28 TGTGCCAGCAGACCCCGGGGGAGGAGGTCTGGAAACACCATATATTTT CASRPRGRRSGNTIYF
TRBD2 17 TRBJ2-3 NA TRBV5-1 TGCGCCAGCAGCCTGGGGACTAGCGGGCCAAGCACAGATACGCAGTATTTT CASSLGTSGPSTDTQYF
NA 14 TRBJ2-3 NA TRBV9 TGTGCCAGCAGCCCGGGACTTCAGGTCGATACGCAGTATTTT CASSPGLQVDTQYF
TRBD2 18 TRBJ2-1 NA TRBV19 TGTGCCAGTAGTATAGGTCTAAGGGGACTAGCGGGAGGGAGTGAGCAGTTCTTC CASSIGLRGLAGGSEQFF
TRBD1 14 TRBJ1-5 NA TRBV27 TGTGCCAGCAGTTTCCAGGGGGCTAATCAGCCCCAGCATTTT CASSFQGANQPQHF
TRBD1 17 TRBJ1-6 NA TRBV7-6 TGTGCCAGCAGCTTAGGAGGGGACAGGACCTTTGTTTCACCCCTCCACTTT CASSLGGDRTFVSPLHF
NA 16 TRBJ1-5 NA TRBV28 TGTGCCAGCAGTTCAGGCGGGGCGGTTACTAATCAGCCCCAGCATTTT CASSSGGAVTNQPQHF